The 6 T cell receptor beta chains presented below share a single source sample, sequenced in a study of CD8+ T cells in alopecia areata. Treatment noted: oral pan-JAK inhibitor, 5-10 mg twice daily. RNA extraction and reverse transcription yielded cDNA as sequencing template. The repertoire was sequenced with immunoSEQ multiplex PCR; TCRdb's copy has only in-frame clones and lacks some. The sample gives fewer than 250,000 clones, 45% to 65% of which show up once; approximately 0.63% is in the top ten. Here the sequenced sample was CD4+ T cells sorted from blood, taken at week 4, from a patient treated with tofacitinib. The source of these receptors is a human donor with alopecia areata.

This clone was seen only once. One end of the junction fails to match germline, which may point to a read error. The rearrangement uses TRBV5-1 and TRBJ2-5; 7 nucleotides agree with TRBD1. Germline CDR1 and CDR2: SGHRS and YFSETQ. CDR3 length: 17 amino acids. The CDR3 reads CASSLANSGQSPKAQHF. CDR3 nucleotides: TGCGCCAGCAGCTTGGCTAATTCGGGACAGAGCCCTAAGGCCCAACACTTC.

The chain couples TRBV15 to TRBJ1-1, with D possibly matching TRBD1 (6 bases). Germline-derived CDR1 and CDR2 are LNHNV and YYDKDF (reference sequence). The CDR3 has 12 amino acids. V lost 4 bases and J 10 bases, leaving 13 bases between the germline ends. Written as DNA, the CDR3 is TGTGCCACCAGCATGAGGCGGACAGCAGCTTTCTTT. It yields the protein CATSMRRTAAFF.

The table lists this clone with a count of one. The V and J genes are TRBV2 and TRBJ2-5; a weak D match, TRBD1 (6 bases). Per germline, CDR1 SNHLY and CDR2 FYNNEI. Deletions cut 2 bases from V and 5 bases from J, with 15 bases between. There are 15 residues in the CDR3. CDR3 amino acids: CASSESNRDSETQYF. DNA of the CDR3: TGTGCCAGCAGTGAATCGAACAGGGATTCCGAGACCCAGTACTTC.

With regard to this clone: The sample carries other DNA sequences with the same CDR3. This rearrangement joins TRBV29-1 to TRBJ2-5; D possibly uses TRBD1 or TRBD2 (5 bases each). Germline CDR1 and CDR2: SQVTM and ANQGSEA. This CDR3 contains 11 residues. The V gene lost 7 bases and the J gene lost 3 bases, with 9 bases spanning the gap. CDR3 nucleotides: TGCAGCGGAGGGGCTGAAGAGACCCAGTACTTC. Its protein product is CSGGAEETQYF.

J is TRBJ2-1 and V is TRBV30; unclear D gene. The CDR3 is made up of 13 amino acids. V was cut by 4 bases and J by 1 base, with 8 bases left in between. CDR1 and CDR2 (germline): GTSNPN, SVGIG (reference sequence). The CDR3 sequence is CAWTGRSYNEQFF. The CDR3 bases are TGTGCCTGGACTGGGCGGTCCTACAATGAGCAGTTCTTC.

This chain joins TRBV29-1 and TRBJ1-2, with D unresolved. Germline V CDR1 and CDR2: SQVTM, ANQGSEA. V lost 0 bases to trimming and J lost 8 bases, with 13 bases between them. The length of the CDR3 is 13 residues. The CDR3 region has the DNA TGCAGCGTTGAAGATCGAGACCGCGGCGGCTACACCTTC. Encoded protein: CSVEDRDRGGYTF.